These 27 T cell receptor beta chains came from one sample sequenced in a study of shared T cell receptors in the human thymus. Profiling relied on immunoSEQ multiplex PCR, and the TCRdb table lists in-frame clones only, not all of them. The sample has approximately 730,000 clones, 70% to 90% seen once; the top ten hold around 0.0099%. The same sample was also used in a study of human thymus T cells.

Sequences were obtained from thymocytes. Receptors originate from a girl under three years old with a congenital heart defect.

J is TRBJ2-4 and V is TRBV5-1; D is perhaps TRBD1 (6 bases). Looked up from germline, CDR1 is SGHRS and CDR2 is YFSETQ. The CDR3 contains 15 residues. Trimming pared 2 bases from V and 9 bases from J, leaving 18 bases between. CDR3 nucleotides: TGCGCCAGCAGCTTTTTGACAGGATATAATGGCATTCAGTACTTC. Translation gives CASSFLTGYNGIQYF.

The V and J genes are TRBV27 and TRBJ1-4; perhaps TRBD1 as D (5 bases). CDR3 size: 13 residues. The V gene lost 2 bases and the J gene lost 7 bases, with 8 bases spanning the gap. Germline assignment: CDR1 MNHEY and CDR2 SMNVEV (reference sequence). CDR3 coding DNA: TGTGCCAGCAGTTTAGGTCAGGGTGAAAAACTGTTTTTT. Amino acid sequence: CASSLGQGEKLFF.

The chain couples TRBV4-1 to TRBJ2-7; 9 nucleotides match TRBD2. Germline lookup yields CDR1 MGHRA and CDR2 YSYEKL. The CDR3 loop spans 15 amino acids. J lost 4 bases, V lost 0 bases, and 4 bases had no gene match. This CDR3 reads CASSQDASGTYEQYF. The CDR3 nucleotides read TGCGCCAGCAGCCAAGATGCTAGCGGGACGTACGAGCAGTACTTC.

The CDR3 protein is CASSLTGWSDGYTF. In DNA, the CDR3 is TGCGCCAGCAGCTTGACAGGGTGGTCCGATGGCTACACCTTC. V gene TRBV5-1 combines with J gene TRBJ1-2; D perhaps matches TRBD1 (6 bases). CDR3 length equals 14 residues. Trimming left V 1 base short and J 6 bases short, with 13 bases between. Germline CDR1 reads SGHRS; CDR2 reads YFSETQ.

The rearrangement joins TRBV6-1 to TRBJ2-3; TRBD2 agrees at 9 bases. Trimming removed 2 bases from V and 3 bases from J; junction bases left unmatched: 3. CDR3 size: 15 residues. Germline V gives CDR1 MNHNS, CDR2 SASEGT. CDR3 amino acids: CASSELTSGTDTQYF. CDR3 coding DNA: TGTGCCAGCAGTGAATTAACTAGCGGGACAGATACGCAGTATTTT.

The chain couples TRBV9 to TRBJ2-1; tentatively, D is TRBD2 (6 bases). The V gene's germline CDR1 is SGDLS and CDR2 YYNGEE. Trimming left V 4 bases short and J 8 bases short, with 22 bases between. The CDR3 extends over 16 amino acids. In DNA form, the CDR3 reads TGTGCCAGCAGCCCGAGCGGGTCCAAAGTGTTGGATGAGCAGTTCTTC. Translation: CASSPSGSKVLDEQFF.

This clone was seen once. The identical CDR3 is also encoded by other nucleotide sequences in the sample. The V and J genes are TRBV6-5 and TRBJ2-1, with D possibly TRBD2 on 6 matching bases. CDR1 and CDR2 from the germline V gene are MNHEY and SVGAGI. This CDR3 is 15 amino acids long. V was trimmed by 8 bases and J by 0 bases, leaving 14 bases between them. CDR3 DNA: TGTGCCAGCGCTGGCCGCGGGGTCTCCTACAATGAGCAGTTCTTC. Translation gives CASAGRGVSYNEQFF.

The chain carries TRBV28 and TRBJ1-2, with D maybe TRBD1 (5 bases). Germline CDR1 and CDR2: MDHEN and SYDVKM. The CDR3 sequence is 16 residues long. With 7 bases removed from V and 5 bases from J, the gap between germline ends came to 23 bases. The CDR3 loop reads CASTNSGANYRYGYTF. The CDR3 DNA reads as TGTGCCAGCACCAACTCTGGGGCAAACTATAGGTATGGCTACACCTTC.

There are a few counts of this clone. The CDR3 region is CASSEFAGNSYEQYF. In DNA form, the CDR3 reads TGTGCCAGCAGTGAATTCGCAGGGAACTCCTACGAGCAGTACTTC. The V call is TRBV25-1, the J call TRBJ2-7, with D possibly matching TRBD1 (5 bases). V was trimmed by 1 base and J by 0 bases, leaving 10 bases between them. The CDR3 spans 15 residues. CDR1 and CDR2 (germline): MGHDK, SYGVNS.

This clone was counted once. The chain combines TRBV7-2 with TRBJ1-2; 7 bases align to TRBD1. This CDR3 spans 14 amino acids. Unmatched junction bases numbered 5, after V lost 1 base and J lost 6 bases. The germline gives CDR1 SGHTA, CDR2 FQGNSA. DNA of the CDR3: TGTGCCAGCAGCTTAGTTAGGGGGCAGGATGGCTACACCTTC. Encoded protein: CASSLVRGQDGYTF.

This chain links TRBV4-1 with TRBJ2-4; D is undetermined. Germline V gene data show CDR1 as MGHRA and CDR2 as YSYEKL. The CDR3 has 17 amino acids. Deletions cut 0 bases from V and 0 bases from J, with 12 bases between. CDR3 protein: CASSQDPPHRAKNIQYF. The CDR3 coding sequence is TGCGCCAGCAGCCAAGATCCGCCACACCGAGCCAAAAACATTCAGTACTTC.

J is TRBJ1-4 and V is TRBV9, with 11 positions matching TRBD1. Germline V CDR1 and CDR2: SGDLS, YYNGEE. The trim removed 4 bases at V and 5 bases at J, leaving 10 bases unmatched. The CDR3 covers 17 residues. This chain's CDR3 is CASSPRRDRGKNEKLFF. CDR3 nucleotides: TGTGCCAGCAGCCCAAGACGGGACAGGGGGAAAAATGAAAAACTGTTTTTT.

The genes are TRBV14 and TRBJ1-1; tentatively, D is TRBD1 (6 bases). There are 15 residues in the CDR3. Trimming removed 5 bases at V and 3 bases at J, with 16 bases between. Looked up from germline, CDR1 is SGHDN and CDR2 is FVKESK. DNA of the CDR3: TGTGCCAGCAGCTGCCCCCGGGACATTGACACTGAAGCTTTCTTT. Protein sequence: CASSCPRDIDTEAFF. Drawing the rest from reference TRBV14 and TRBJ1-1, the complete variable domain is EAGVTQFPSHSVIEKGQTVTLRCDPISGHDNLYWYRRVMGKEIKFLLHFVKESKQDESGMPNNRFLAERTGGTYSTLKVQPAELEDSGVYFCASSCPRDIDTEAFFGQGTRLTVV.

This clone was seen just once. The V and J genes are TRBV7-2 and TRBJ2-5; tentative D call: TRBD2 (5 bases). The CDR3 is made up of 16 amino acids. V lost 6 bases and J lost 7, with 24 bases in between. CDR1 and CDR2 (germline): SGHTA, FQGNSA. The CDR3 DNA is TGTGCCAGCAGAGAAACTAGATTAGAGGTTATGGGGACCCAGTACTTC. Protein sequence: CASRETRLEVMGTQYF.

The chain couples TRBV27 to TRBJ2-5, with D perhaps matching TRBD1 (7 bases). The J call may be incorrect, as the DNA end agrees better with TRBJ2-7. This CDR3 contains 14 residues. The germline CDR1 and CDR2 sequences are MNHEY and SMNVEV (reference sequence). The CDR3 region has the DNA TGTGCCAGCCTGAAGACAGGGAGCGGGTACGAGCAGTACTTC. Protein sequence: CASLKTGSGYEQYF.

On this clone itself: One end of the junction varies from germline; a read error may be responsible. This rearrangement joins TRBV11-2 to TRBJ1-2; tentatively, D is TRBD1 (6 bases). The length of the CDR3 is 13 residues. Germline V lookup: CDR1 SGHAT, CDR2 FQNNGV. The CDR3 reads CASSLNWTASLFF. In DNA, the CDR3 is TGTGCCAGCAGCCTGAATTGGACAGCGAGCCTTTTCTTC.

The chain employs TRBV25-1 and TRBJ1-1; 8 positions agree with TRBD1. CDR3 size: 17 residues. V was pared by 3 bases and J by 4 bases, with 13 bases of the junction left unmatched. Germline lookup yields CDR1 MGHDK and CDR2 SYGVNS. The CDR3 sequence is CASSDPDRGEGATEAFF. CDR3 DNA sequence: TGTGCCAGCAGTGATCCAGACAGGGGAGAAGGGGCCACTGAAGCTTTCTTT.

The CDR3 DNA reads as TGTGCCAGCAGCAAGGACAGGGTCTACAATGAGCAGTTCTTC. Encoded protein: CASSKDRVYNEQFF. The genes are TRBV5-4 and TRBJ2-1; 8 bases match TRBD1. There are 14 residues in the CDR3. V shed 4 bases and J 3 bases; nucleotides not matched to a gene: 3. Germline V lookup: CDR1 SGHNT, CDR2 YYREEE (reference sequence).

The CDR3 loop is CASSLSGDRSYNEQFF. The CDR3 nucleotides are TGTGCCAGCAGTTTATCTGGGGACAGATCCTACAATGAGCAGTTCTTC. V is TRBV28 and J is TRBJ2-1; 7 nucleotides match TRBD1. Per germline, CDR1 MDHEN and CDR2 SYDVKM. There are 16 residues in the CDR3. Trimming removed 1 base from V and 1 base from J; junction bases left unmatched: 4.

V gene TRBV6-1 combines with J gene TRBJ2-3; D call uncertain. With 6 bases removed from V and 1 base from J, the gap between germline ends came to 8 bases. CDR3 length equals 13 residues. Germline-derived CDR1 and CDR2 are MNHNS and SASEGT. CDR3 loop: CASRREGTDTQYF. The DNA of the CDR3 is TGTGCCAGCAGACGAGAGGGCACAGATACGCAGTATTTT.

This clone has a handful of counts. This CDR3 reads CASSLRQPPNQPQHF. CDR3 coding DNA: TGTGCCAGCAGCTTGAGACAGCCCCCCAATCAGCCCCAGCATTTT. The rearrangement joins TRBV11-2 to TRBJ1-5; a weak D match, TRBD1 (5 bases). Germline-derived CDR1 and CDR2 are SGHAT and FQNNGV. V dropped 3 bases and J dropped 3 bases, with 12 bases sitting between them. The CDR3 has 15 amino acids.

In its sample, this clone was seen once. The rearrangement joins TRBV11-3 to TRBJ2-1; D is possibly TRBD2 (7 bases). The CDR3 totals 15 residues. Germline values: CDR1 SGHNT, CDR2 YENEEA. Trimming pared 1 base from V and 4 bases from J, leaving 11 bases between. CDR3 residues: CASSLVGGGYNEQFF. DNA for the CDR3: TGTGCCAGCAGCTTAGTAGGGGGGGGGTACAATGAGCAGTTCTTC. Combining the CDR3 with reference TRBV11-3 and TRBJ2-1 gives the whole variable domain EAGVVQSPRYKIIEKKQPVAFWCNPISGHNTLYWYLQNLGQGPELLIRYENEEAVDDSQLPKDRFSAERLKGVDSTLKIQPAELGDSAVYLCASSLVGGGYNEQFFGPGTRLTVL.

J is TRBJ2-7 and V is TRBV7-2; D not certain. Germline V CDR1 and CDR2: SGHTA, FQGNSA. The CDR3 totals 15 residues. The ends were cut back, 5 bases at V and 0 bases at J, with 14 bases in the middle. In DNA, the CDR3 is TGTGCCAGCAGCCAGCACCTAAGGAGCTCCTACGAGCAGTACTTC. Translated, it gives CASSQHLRSSYEQYF.

CDR3 DNA sequence: TGTGCCAGCAGCGACCGGGATTTCTTCTATGGCTACACCTTC. Its translation: CASSDRDFFYGYTF. The chain joins TRBV5-8 to TRBJ1-2, with D hard to call. Germline V lookup: CDR1 SGHTS, CDR2 YDEGEE. Between the trimmed V and J ends, which lost 4 bases and 4 bases, there was a span of 14 bases. This CDR3 is built from 14 residues.

The chain carries TRBV19 and TRBJ2-1, with D unresolved. The CDR3 spans 13 residues. Between the trimmed V and J ends, which lost 5 bases and 10 bases, there was a span of 15 bases. Germline loops: CDR1 LNHDA, CDR2 SQIVND (reference sequence). The CDR3, as DNA: TGTGCCAGTAGTCCCTCCAAGCTTGAAGAGCAGTTCTTC. It encodes CASSPSKLEEQFF.

This rearrangement joins TRBV6-5 to TRBJ1-1, with 7 bases fitting TRBD1. Trimming cost V 5 bases and J 4 bases; bases outside gene matches: 7. Per germline, CDR1 MNHEY and CDR2 SVGAGI. The CDR3 covers 14 residues. CDR3 DNA: TGTGCCAGCAGTCACGACAGGGTGAGCACTGAAGCTTTCTTT. It encodes CASSHDRVSTEAFF.

The rearrangement joins TRBV9 to TRBJ2-3; TRBD1 matches at 7 bases. The CDR3 length is 15 residues. The germline CDR1 and CDR2 sequences are SGDLS and YYNGEE. J was trimmed by 2 bases and V by 4 bases; bases with no gene match: 7. The CDR3 loop reads CASSPKGTATDTQYF. Here the CDR3 DNA reads TGTGCCAGCAGCCCTAAAGGGACAGCCACAGATACGCAGTATTTT.